Listed below are T cell receptor beta chains from one sample, sequenced in a study of blood T cell repertoires in COVID-19. Using immunoSEQ multiplex PCR, the repertoire was profiled, and TCRdb retains in-frame clones only, with some absent. The table lists 150,000 to 200,000 clones, roughly 89% of them singletons. The sequenced sample consisted of peripheral blood. The source is a man between 35 and 55 years old with acute or convalescent COVID-19. Both conserved end residues are trimmed from each CDR3. The size entry is marked missing in some rows and otherwise reads once, few, many or a size class.

clone_size	v_call	j_call	cdr3_aa
-	TRBV14	TRBJ2-2	ASSRFAGSGELF
once	TRBV9	TRBJ2-5	ASSVGDRSQETQY
-	TRBV6-1	TRBJ1-5	ASSEGMGGQPQH
few	TRBV19	TRBJ1-2	ASSIGSNYGYT
-	TRBV6-2/TRBV6-3	TRBJ2-5	ASSYGGTTLETQY
-	TRBV2	TRBJ2-1	ASRRTSGGGEQF
-	TRBV7-9	TRBJ2-5	ASSSTGLQETQY
-	TRBV5-6	TRBJ2-7	ASSLGRSGGRSYEQY
once	TRBV4-1	TRBJ2-1	ASSQKIPGSSYNEQF
-	TRBV6-2/TRBV6-3	TRBJ2-1	ASSPGTSGGYNEQF
-	TRBV7-2	TRBJ2-1	ASSLGTMGNNEQF
-	TRBV6-1	TRBJ2-2	ASSDPGGDTGELF
-	TRBV5-5	TRBJ1-1	ASRRAQDTEAF
-	TRBV25-1	TRBJ1-2	ASSELSGYT
once	TRBV30	TRBJ2-3	AWGTGSSTDTQY
once	TRBV5-1	TRBJ2-5	ASSLVAGGQETQY
-	TRBV11-2	TRBJ2-2	ASSFRRGNTGELF
-	TRBV19	TRBJ1-1	ASSIGQGARGTEAF
-	TRBV30	TRBJ2-7	AWTGGIYEQY
-	TRBV10-3	TRBJ1-6	AISESPGTPSPLH
-	TRBV5-1	TRBJ2-5	ASSALGGETQY
-	TRBV10-3	TRBJ2-3	AISVGLASTDTQY
once	TRBV5-1	TRBJ1-4	ASSSQGAGNEKLF
-	TRBV7-2	TRBJ2-5	ASSPPGGLAQY
-	TRBV27	TRBJ1-6	ASSLYGPSNSPLH
-	TRBV20-1	TRBJ2-7	SASNANSYEQY
-	TRBV6-6	TRBJ2-5	ASSYEPSGGLETQY
-	TRBV7-9	TRBJ1-4	ASSPRTAAPEKLF
-	TRBV19	TRBJ2-2	ASIPGLPNTGELF
few	TRBV18	TRBJ1-5	ASSPDLANQPQH
-	TRBV9	TRBJ2-5	ASSRGQETQY
-	TRBV7-8	TRBJ1-5	ASSLGGDRGQPQH
-	TRBV11-2	TRBJ2-1	ASSPRLAGGQNEQF
-	TRBV7-2	TRBJ2-3	ASSYQRGGTDTQY
-	TRBV2	TRBJ1-2	ASRLLSNYGYT
-	TRBV7-6	TRBJ1-3	ASSYTGTESSGNTIY
-	TRBV5-8	TRBJ2-7	ASSVGRVFEQY
-	TRBV4-3	TRBJ2-2	ASSMTGGSGELF
-	TRBV11-2	TRBJ1-1	ASSLGTANTEAF
-	TRBV7-2	TRBJ2-7	ASSLVWGQGDEQY
few	TRBV10-3	TRBJ1-2	AISNSHRGVSYGYT
-	TRBV7-2	TRBJ2-5	ASSLGAGAVVETQY
-	TRBV30	TRBJ2-5	AWSGDSQETQY
-	TRBV10-3	TRBJ2-1	AISEQTSDEQF
-	TRBV28	TRBJ1-2	ASSSVLYGYT
-	TRBV4-3	TRBJ2-7	ASSHPPGTGAHEQY
-	TRBV9	TRBJ1-1	ASSVSSIGNGPSGAF
-	TRBV20-1	TRBJ2-7	SASRGASGPHEQY